Listed below are T cell receptor beta chains from one sample, sequenced in a study of T cells in Graves' hyperthyroidism and ophthalmopathy. MiXCR, applied by TCRdb to the multiplex PCR reads, yields one record per CDR3 protein. The sample lists more than 50,000 distinct CDR3 sequences, 53% seen once, with about 3.6% in the top ten. Sequenced material: blood. The receptors here all came from a woman in her sixties with Graves' ophthalmopathy. Both conserved end residues are trimmed from each CDR3. Fields, in order: V gene, clone size, J gene, CDR3 protein. A clone size is listed for some rows: how often the clone was seen (once, few, many), or a class if it is expanded.

v_gene: TRBV15
abundance: -
j_gene: TRBJ2-3
CDR3aa: TTSRDLVTDTRY

v_gene: TRBV9
abundance: -
j_gene: TRBJ1-6
CDR3aa: ASSVAGDSPLH

v_gene: TRBV5-1
abundance: many
j_gene: TRBJ2-7
CDR3aa: ASSLLAGGPHEQY

v_gene: TRBV10-3
abundance: -
j_gene: TRBJ2-5
CDR3aa: AISETGTGVLETQY

v_gene: TRBV6-1
abundance: many
j_gene: TRBJ1-5
CDR3aa: ASSEGQGVFRTGDNQPQH

v_gene: TRBV20-1
abundance: -
j_gene: TRBJ2-1
CDR3aa: SARDSGEQF

v_gene: TRBV2
abundance: many
j_gene: TRBJ2-3
CDR3aa: ASSENRMDTQY

v_gene: TRBV5-5
abundance: many
j_gene: TRBJ2-3
CDR3aa: ASSPTGSTDTQY

v_gene: TRBV4-2
abundance: -
j_gene: TRBJ1-1
CDR3aa: ASSQAAGTEAF

v_gene: TRBV24-1
abundance: few
j_gene: TRBJ1-5
CDR3aa: ATSDPDGAGQPQH

v_gene: TRBV11-2
abundance: once
j_gene: TRBJ1-2
CDR3aa: ASSSPKGGYNYGYT

v_gene: TRBV9
abundance: many
j_gene: TRBJ1-1
CDR3aa: ASSVSDRASEAF

v_gene: TRBV5-1
abundance: -
j_gene: TRBJ1-5
CDR3aa: ASSFVGGGSNQPQH

v_gene: TRBV20-1
abundance: once
j_gene: TRBJ2-5
CDR3aa: SALTSGSKTQY

v_gene: TRBV5-1
abundance: -
j_gene: TRBJ2-5
CDR3aa: ASSSGLAGSISQETQY

v_gene: TRBV7-7
abundance: few
j_gene: TRBJ2-7
CDR3aa: ASSLAKTAEQY

v_gene: TRBV19
abundance: many
j_gene: TRBJ2-3
CDR3aa: ASSIGGGRSTDTQY

v_gene: TRBV10-2
abundance: many
j_gene: TRBJ2-5
CDR3aa: ASRTSGGASETQY

v_gene: TRBV7-2
abundance: many
j_gene: TRBJ1-3
CDR3aa: ASRLGNSGNTIY

v_gene: TRBV11-2
abundance: many
j_gene: TRBJ2-2
CDR3aa: ASSSRYGLAGMSNTGELF

v_gene: TRBV7-6
abundance: -
j_gene: TRBJ1-5
CDR3aa: ASSLAPSKETQH

v_gene: TRBV7-2
abundance: -
j_gene: TRBJ1-2
CDR3aa: ASSPQSGQFYGYT

v_gene: TRBV6-1
abundance: many
j_gene: TRBJ1-5
CDR3aa: ASSHGGSNQPQH

v_gene: TRBV6-2/TRBV6-3
abundance: many
j_gene: TRBJ2-6
CDR3aa: ASSRGGGANVLT

v_gene: TRBV12-3/TRBV12-4
abundance: many
j_gene: TRBJ2-5
CDR3aa: ASTTLAGGEETQY

v_gene: TRBV5-5
abundance: -
j_gene: TRBJ2-2
CDR3aa: ASSQGNEWTGELF

v_gene: TRBV24-1
abundance: -
j_gene: TRBJ1-1
CDR3aa: ATSAGVGTEAF

v_gene: TRBV19
abundance: many
j_gene: TRBJ2-1
CDR3aa: ASRRSGPYNEQF

v_gene: TRBV9
abundance: many
j_gene: TRBJ1-4
CDR3aa: ASSESTGDATNEKLF

v_gene: TRBV12-3/TRBV12-4
abundance: -
j_gene: TRBJ1-1
CDR3aa: ASSTALTGEMNTEAF

v_gene: TRBV7-9
abundance: -
j_gene: TRBJ2-7
CDR3aa: ASSPPAIPYEQY

v_gene: TRBV2
abundance: many
j_gene: TRBJ1-1
CDR3aa: ASSQTENTEAF

v_gene: TRBV10-3
abundance: many
j_gene: TRBJ2-7
CDR3aa: AIGGDSYEQY

v_gene: TRBV7-6
abundance: -
j_gene: TRBJ2-5
CDR3aa: ASSSPGGQETQY

v_gene: TRBV12-3/TRBV12-4
abundance: -
j_gene: TRBJ2-3
CDR3aa: ASSTALTGEGDTQY

v_gene: TRBV12-3/TRBV12-4
abundance: many
j_gene: TRBJ2-5
CDR3aa: ASSLFQGAKETQY

v_gene: TRBV2
abundance: -
j_gene: TRBJ1-1
CDR3aa: ASSGPGSGSLGGGDTEAF

v_gene: TRBV5-1
abundance: many
j_gene: TRBJ2-1
CDR3aa: ASKAGTGVNNEQF

v_gene: TRBV2
abundance: -
j_gene: TRBJ1-5
CDR3aa: ASSQTWAQLQH

v_gene: TRBV10-3
abundance: -
j_gene: TRBJ2-3
CDR3aa: AIRGYHGDTQY

v_gene: TRBV27
abundance: many
j_gene: TRBJ1-1
CDR3aa: ASRGLTEAF

v_gene: TRBV7-9
abundance: -
j_gene: TRBJ2-1
CDR3aa: ASKRGVVGNEQF

v_gene: TRBV7-7
abundance: -
j_gene: TRBJ2-5
CDR3aa: ASSLGTGEGETQY

v_gene: TRBV15
abundance: medium-sized
j_gene: TRBJ2-1
CDR3aa: ATSRDIAPSYNEQF

v_gene: TRBV6-1
abundance: many
j_gene: TRBJ2-7
CDR3aa: ASSGGVYEQY

v_gene: TRBV13
abundance: many
j_gene: TRBJ2-4
CDR3aa: ASSLEGRTRNIQY

v_gene: TRBV7-7
abundance: many
j_gene: TRBJ2-3
CDR3aa: ASSLDRGDTDTQY

v_gene: TRBV9
abundance: -
j_gene: TRBJ2-7
CDR3aa: ASSVGLAGGQNEQY

v_gene: TRBV7-9
abundance: many
j_gene: TRBJ2-3
CDR3aa: ASSLGSSGIYTDTQY

v_gene: TRBV5-1
abundance: -
j_gene: TRBJ2-2
CDR3aa: ASSLWTSGTDTGELF